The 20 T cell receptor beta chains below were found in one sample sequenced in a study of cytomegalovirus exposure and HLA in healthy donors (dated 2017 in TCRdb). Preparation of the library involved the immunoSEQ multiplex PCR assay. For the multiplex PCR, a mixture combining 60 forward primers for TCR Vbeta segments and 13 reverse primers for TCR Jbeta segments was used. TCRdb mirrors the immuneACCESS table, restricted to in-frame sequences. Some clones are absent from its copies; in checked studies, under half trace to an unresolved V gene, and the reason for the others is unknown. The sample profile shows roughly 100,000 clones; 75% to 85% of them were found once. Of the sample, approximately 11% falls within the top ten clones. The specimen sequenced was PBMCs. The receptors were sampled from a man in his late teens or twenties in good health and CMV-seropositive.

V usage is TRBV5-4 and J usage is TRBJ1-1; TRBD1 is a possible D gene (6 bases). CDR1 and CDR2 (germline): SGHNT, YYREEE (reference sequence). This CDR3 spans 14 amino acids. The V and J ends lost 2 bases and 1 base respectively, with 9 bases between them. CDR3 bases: TGTGCCAGCAGCTTTCCAGGGGAGAACACTGAAGCTTTCTTT. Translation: CASSFPGENTEAFF. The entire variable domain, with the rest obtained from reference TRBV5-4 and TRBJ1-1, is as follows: ETGVTQSPTHLIKTRGQQVTLRCSSQSGHNTVSWYQQALGQGPQFIFQYYREEENGRGNFPPRFSGLQFPNYSSELNVNALELDDSALYLCASSFPGENTEAFFGQGTRLTVV.

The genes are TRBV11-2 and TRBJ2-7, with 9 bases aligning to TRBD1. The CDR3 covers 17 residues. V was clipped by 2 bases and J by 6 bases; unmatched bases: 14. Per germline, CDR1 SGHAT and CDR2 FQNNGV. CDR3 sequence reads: CASSLSLQGAYGVEQYF. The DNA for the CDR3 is TGTGCCAGCAGCTTAAGTCTACAGGGGGCGTATGGCGTCGAGCAGTACTTC.

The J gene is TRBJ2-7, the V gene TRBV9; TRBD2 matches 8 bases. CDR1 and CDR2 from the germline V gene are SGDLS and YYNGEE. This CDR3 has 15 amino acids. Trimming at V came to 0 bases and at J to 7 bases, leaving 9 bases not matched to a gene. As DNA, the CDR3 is TGTGCCAGCAGCGTAGACGGGAGGACTAGCATAGAGCAGTACTTC. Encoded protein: CASSVDGRTSIEQYF.

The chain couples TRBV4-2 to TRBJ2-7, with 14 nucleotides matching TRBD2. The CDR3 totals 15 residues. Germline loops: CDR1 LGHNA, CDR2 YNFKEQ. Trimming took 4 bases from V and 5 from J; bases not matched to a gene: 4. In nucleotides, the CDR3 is TGTGCCAGCAGCCTGGGACTAGCGGGGGTAGACGAGCAGTACTTC. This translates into CASSLGLAGVDEQYF.

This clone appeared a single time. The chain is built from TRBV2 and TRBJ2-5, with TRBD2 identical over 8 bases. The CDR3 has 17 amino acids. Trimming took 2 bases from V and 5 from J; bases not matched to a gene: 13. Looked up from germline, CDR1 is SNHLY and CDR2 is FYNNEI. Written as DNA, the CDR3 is TGTGCCAGCAGTGAAATGGCGGGGGGCCCCGGCACGGAGACCCAGTACTTC. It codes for CASSEMAGGPGTETQYF.

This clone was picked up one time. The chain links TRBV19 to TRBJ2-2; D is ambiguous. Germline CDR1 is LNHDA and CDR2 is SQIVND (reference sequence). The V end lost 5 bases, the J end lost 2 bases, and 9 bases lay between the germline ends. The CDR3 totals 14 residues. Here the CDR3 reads CASSVVPNTGELFF. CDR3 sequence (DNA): TGTGCCAGTAGTGTCGTTCCTAACACCGGGGAGCTGTTTTTT.

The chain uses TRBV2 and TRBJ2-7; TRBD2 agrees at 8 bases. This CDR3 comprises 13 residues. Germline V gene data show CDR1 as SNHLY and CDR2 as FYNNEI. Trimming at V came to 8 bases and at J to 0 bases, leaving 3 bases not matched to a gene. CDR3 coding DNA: TGTGCCAGCCGCGGGGGGCCCTCCTACGAGCAGTACTTC. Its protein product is CASRGGPSYEQYF.

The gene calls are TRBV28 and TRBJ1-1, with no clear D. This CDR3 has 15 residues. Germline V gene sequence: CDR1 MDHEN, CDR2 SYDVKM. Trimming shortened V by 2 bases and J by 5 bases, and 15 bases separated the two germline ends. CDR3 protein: CASSLGGRESTEAFF. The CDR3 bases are TGTGCCAGCAGTTTAGGTGGACGGGAGAGTACTGAAGCTTTCTTT.

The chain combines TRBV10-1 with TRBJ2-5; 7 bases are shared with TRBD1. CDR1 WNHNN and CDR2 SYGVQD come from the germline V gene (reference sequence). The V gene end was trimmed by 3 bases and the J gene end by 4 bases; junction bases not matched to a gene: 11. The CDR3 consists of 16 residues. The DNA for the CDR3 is TGCGCCAGCAGTGATAGGGGCAGGGGGTCCCGAGAGACCCAGTACTTC. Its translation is CASSDRGRGSRETQYF.

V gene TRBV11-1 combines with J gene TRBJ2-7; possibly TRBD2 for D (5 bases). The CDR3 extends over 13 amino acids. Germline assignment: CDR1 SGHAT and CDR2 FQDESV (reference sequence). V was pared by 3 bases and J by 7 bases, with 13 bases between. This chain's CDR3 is CASSFAKSGEQYF. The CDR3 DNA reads TGTGCCAGCAGCTTCGCGAAATCGGGAGAGCAGTACTTC.

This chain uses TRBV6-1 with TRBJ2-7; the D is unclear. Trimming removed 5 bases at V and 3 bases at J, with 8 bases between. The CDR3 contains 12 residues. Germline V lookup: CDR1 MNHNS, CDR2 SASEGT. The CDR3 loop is CASSSADYEQYF. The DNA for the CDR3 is TGTGCCAGCAGTTCCGCGGACTACGAGCAGTACTTC.

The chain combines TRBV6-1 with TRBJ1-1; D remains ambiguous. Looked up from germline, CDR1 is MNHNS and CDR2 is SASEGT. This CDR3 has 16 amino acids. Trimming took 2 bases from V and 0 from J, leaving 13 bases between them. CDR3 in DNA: TGTGCCAGCAGTGAATACGGTACAGCACTGAACACTGAAGCTTTCTTT. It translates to CASSEYGTALNTEAFF.

The CDR3 sequence: CASRLHSGNYGYTF. The CDR3 coding sequence is TGTGCCAGCAGATTGCACTCGGGTAACTATGGCTACACCTTC. This chain joins TRBV2 and TRBJ1-2; no clear D gene. V was shortened by 6 bases and J by 1 base, with 12 bases between the two germline ends. This CDR3 has 14 amino acids. CDR1 and CDR2 (germline): SNHLY, FYNNEI.

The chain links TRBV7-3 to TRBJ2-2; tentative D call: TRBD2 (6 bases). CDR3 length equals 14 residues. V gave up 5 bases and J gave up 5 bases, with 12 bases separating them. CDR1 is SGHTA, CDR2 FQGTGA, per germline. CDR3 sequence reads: CASSNQAGTGELFF. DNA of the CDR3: TGTGCCAGCAGCAACCAGGCGGGGACCGGGGAGCTGTTTTTT.

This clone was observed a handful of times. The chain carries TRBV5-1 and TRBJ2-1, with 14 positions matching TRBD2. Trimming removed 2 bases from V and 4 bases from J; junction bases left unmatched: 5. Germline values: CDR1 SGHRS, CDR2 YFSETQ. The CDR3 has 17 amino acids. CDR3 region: CASSFMGLAGVYNEQFF. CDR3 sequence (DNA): TGCGCCAGCAGCTTTATGGGACTAGCGGGGGTATACAATGAGCAGTTCTTC.

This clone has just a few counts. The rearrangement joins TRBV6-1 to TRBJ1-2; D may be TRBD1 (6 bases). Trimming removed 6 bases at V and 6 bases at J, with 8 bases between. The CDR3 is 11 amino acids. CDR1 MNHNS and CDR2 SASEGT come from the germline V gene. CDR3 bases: TGTGCCAGCAGACAGGGCGATGGCTACACCTTC. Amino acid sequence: CASRQGDGYTF.

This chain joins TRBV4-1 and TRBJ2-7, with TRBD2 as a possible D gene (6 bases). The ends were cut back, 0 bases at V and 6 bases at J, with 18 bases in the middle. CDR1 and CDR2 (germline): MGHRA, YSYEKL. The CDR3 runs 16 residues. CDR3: CASSQEAGYWRGEQYF. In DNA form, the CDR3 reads TGCGCCAGCAGCCAAGAGGCGGGGTATTGGCGTGGCGAGCAGTACTTC.

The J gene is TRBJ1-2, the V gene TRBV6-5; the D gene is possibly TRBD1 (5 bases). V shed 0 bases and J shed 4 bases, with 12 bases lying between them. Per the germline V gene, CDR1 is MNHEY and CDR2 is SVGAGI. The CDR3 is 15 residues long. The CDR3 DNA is TGTGCCAGCAGTTACTCTACCTCAGGGTCCTATGGCTACACCTTC. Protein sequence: CASSYSTSGSYGYTF.

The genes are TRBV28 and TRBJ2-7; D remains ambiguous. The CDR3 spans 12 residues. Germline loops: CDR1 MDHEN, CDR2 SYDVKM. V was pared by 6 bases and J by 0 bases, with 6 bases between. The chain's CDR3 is CASRTSSYEQYF. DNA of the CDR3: TGTGCCAGCAGAACGAGCTCCTACGAGCAGTACTTC. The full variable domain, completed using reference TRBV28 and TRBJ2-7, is DVKVTQSSRYLVKRTGEKVFLECVQDMDHENMFWYRQDPGLGLRLIYFSYDVKMKEKGDIPEGYSVSREKKERFSLILESASTNQTSMYLCASRTSSYEQYFGPGTRLTVT.

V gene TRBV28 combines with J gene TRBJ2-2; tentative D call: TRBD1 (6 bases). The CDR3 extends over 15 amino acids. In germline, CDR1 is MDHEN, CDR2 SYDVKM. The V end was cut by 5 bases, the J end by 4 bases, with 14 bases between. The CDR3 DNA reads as TGTGCCAGCAGTATGCGACAGGTGGCCACCGGGGAGCTGTTTTTT. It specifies CASSMRQVATGELFF.